These T cell receptor beta chains were read from a single sample in a study of cytomegalovirus exposure and HLA in healthy donors. Only in-frame clones appear in the TCRdb table, and some are missing; sequencing was by immunoSEQ multiplex PCR. The sample includes around 150,000 clones, about four fifths of them seen just once. Source material: PBMCs. The receptors shown here come from a male donor in good health and CMV-seropositive. Each CDR3 is given with its conserved first and last residue. A D gene is named only where the DNA matches it firmly. Clone size appears in some rows only: once, few, many, or a class for an expanded clone.

size	V	length	J	D	CDR3	DNA
few	TRBV28	14	TRBJ1-2	NA	CASSPGGGNYGYTF	TGTGCCAGCAGTCCGGGAGGGGGGAACTATGGCTACACCTTC
NA	TRBV19	15	TRBJ2-7	TRBD1	CASRPGQGILNEQYF	TGTGCCAGCCGGCCGGGACAGGGTATTCTTAACGAGCAGTACTTC
NA	TRBV19	14	TRBJ1-1	NA	CASSMRLQNTEAFF	TGTGCCAGTAGTATGCGGCTCCAGAACACTGAAGCTTTCTTT
NA	TRBV30	15	TRBJ1-5	TRBD1	CAWSDLGGAGQPQHF	TGTGCCTGGAGTGACTTAGGGGGCGCGGGTCAGCCCCAGCATTTT
NA	TRBV19	11	TRBJ1-1	NA	CAAGKKTEAFF	TGTGCCGCGGGGAAGAAGACTGAAGCTTTCTTT
few	TRBV6-1	15	TRBJ1-5	TRBD1	CASSEGTGGNQPQHF	TGTGCCAGCAGTGAGGGGACAGGGGGCAATCAGCCCCAGCATTTT
NA	TRBV30	13	TRBJ1-6	TRBD1	CAWSPGGNSPLHF	TGTGCCTGGAGTCCAGGGGGCAATTCACCCCTCCACTTT
NA	TRBV18	15	TRBJ1-4	NA	CASSPPSGAGEKLFF	TGTGCCAGCTCACCCCCGTCAGGGGCGGGTGAAAAACTGTTTTTT
NA	TRBV20-1	11	TRBJ2-7	NA	CSVTGTYEQYF	TGCAGTGTTACAGGTACCTACGAGCAGTACTTC
NA	TRBV5-4	14	TRBJ2-2	TRBD1	CASSRDRAAGELFF	TGTGCCAGCTCCCGGGACAGGGCCGCCGGGGAGCTGTTTTTT
NA	TRBV11-2	13	TRBJ1-1	NA	CASSQSLGVEAFF	TGTGCCAGCAGCCAAAGTCTAGGGGTTGAAGCTTTCTTT
NA	TRBV7-7	14	TRBJ2-2	NA	CASSLGRGPGELFF	TGTGCCAGCAGCTTAGGCAGGGGCCCGGGGGAGCTGTTTTTT
NA	TRBV7-7	15	TRBJ2-2	NA	CASSYRVDGTGELFF	TGTGCCAGCAGCTACAGGGTCGACGGCACCGGGGAGCTGTTTTTT
NA	TRBV18	17	TRBJ2-1	TRBD2	CASSPNLLAEGLNEQFF	TGTGCCAGCTCACCTAACTTACTAGCGGAGGGCCTCAATGAGCAGTTCTTC
once	TRBV27	15	TRBJ1-5	TRBD1	CASSLLTGPSQPQHF	TGTGCCAGCAGTTTACTGACAGGGCCCAGTCAGCCCCAGCATTTT
NA	TRBV1	12	TRBJ1-6	NA	CTSRRRQHPLHF	TGCACCAGCAGAAGGAGGCAGCACCCCCTCCACTTT
NA	TRBV10-2	15	TRBJ2-4	NA	CASTSGSVMGNIQYF	TGCGCCAGCACCTCGGGGTCTGTAATGGGAAACATTCAGTACTTC
NA	TRBV6-1	14	TRBJ2-7	NA	CASRPTGRSYEQYF	TGTGCCAGCAGGCCGACAGGGAGGTCCTACGAGCAGTACTTC
NA	TRBV29-1	14	TRBJ2-1	TRBD2	CSGSTSGAYNEQFF	TGCAGCGGTTCGACTAGCGGGGCCTACAATGAGCAGTTCTTC
NA	TRBV6-6	15	TRBJ2-6	NA	CASQRLGSGANGLTF	TGTGCCAGTCAACGGTTAGGCTCTGGGGCCAACGGCCTGACTTTC
NA	TRBV5-6	14	TRBJ2-1	NA	CASNLGPPYNEQFF	TGTGCCAGCAACCTTGGGCCACCCTACAATGAGCAGTTCTTC
NA	TRBV10-3	15	TRBJ2-3	TRBD2	CAIGTSGVSTDTQYF	TGTGCCATCGGGACTAGCGGGGTTAGCACAGATACGCAGTATTTT
NA	TRBV9	16	TRBJ1-4	NA	CASSQWEGGLGEKLFF	TGTGCCAGCAGCCAATGGGAGGGGGGGCTCGGGGAAAAACTGTTTTTT
NA	TRBV6-5	15	TRBJ1-2	TRBD1	CASSYSGTGGYGYTF	TGTGCCAGCAGTTACTCCGGGACAGGGGGCTATGGCTACACCTTC
NA	TRBV28	13	TRBJ1-2	TRBD1	CAHSTGRNYGYTF	TGTGCCCACTCGACAGGGAGAAACTATGGCTACACCTTC
once	TRBV30	17	TRBJ2-5	TRBD2	CAWSRGLAGPNQETQYF	TGTGCCTGGAGTCGAGGACTAGCGGGGCCCAACCAAGAGACCCAGTACTTC
NA	TRBV15	14	TRBJ1-2	NA	CATSRDRVDKGYTF	TGTGCCACCAGCAGAGATCGTGTAGATAAGGGCTACACCTTC
NA	TRBV11-2	18	TRBJ2-1	NA	CASSRTVFPKSSYNEQFF	TGTGCCAGCAGCCGGACAGTTTTTCCCAAGTCCTCCTACAATGAGCAGTTCTTC
few	TRBV9	13	TRBJ2-2	NA	CASSVDLIGELFF	TGTGCCAGCAGCGTAGATCTAATCGGGGAGCTGTTTTTT
NA	TRBV9	14	TRBJ2-7	NA	CASSVEVGRYEQYF	TGTGCCAGCAGCGTAGAAGTGGGCCGCTACGAGCAGTACTTC
NA	TRBV7-8	13	TRBJ2-1	NA	CASSQIRYNEQFF	TGTGCCAGCAGCCAGATTCGATACAATGAGCAGTTCTTC
NA	TRBV10-3	16	TRBJ2-6	NA	CAIRWKEQAGANGLTF	TGTGCCATCAGGTGGAAGGAGCAAGCTGGGGCCAACGGCCTGACTTTC
NA	TRBV4-3	15	TRBJ2-7	TRBD1	CASSHFQGQGYEQYF	TGCGCCAGCAGCCATTTCCAGGGACAGGGCTACGAGCAGTACTTC
NA	TRBV7-2	14	TRBJ1-2	NA	CASSFVTGSYGYTF	TGTGCCAGCAGCTTCGTTACAGGGAGCTATGGCTACACCTTC
NA	TRBV5-1	16	TRBJ2-2	TRBD2	CASSWDGTSGTGELFF	TGCGCCAGCAGCTGGGACGGGACTAGCGGAACCGGGGAGCTGTTTTTT
NA	TRBV21-1	16	TRBJ1-1	NA	CASSKEARVLDTEAFF	TGTGCCAGCAGCAAAGAGGCCAGGGTGTTGGACACTGAAGCTTTCTTT
NA	TRBV27	16	TRBJ2-7	NA	CASSLSEGHPGYEQYF	TGTGCCAGCAGCCTTAGCGAGGGACATCCAGGGTACGAGCAGTACTTC
NA	TRBV7-8	15	TRBJ1-5	TRBD1	CASSPGQGARQPQHF	TGTGCCAGCAGCCCAGGACAGGGGGCACGGCAGCCCCAGCATTTT
NA	TRBV19	15	TRBJ2-3	TRBD2	CASTEAGGPRDTQYF	TGTGCCAGTACTGAAGCGGGAGGGCCTCGGGATACGCAGTATTTT
NA	TRBV7-9	15	TRBJ1-2	TRBD1	CASSLRQGANYGYTF	TGTGCCAGCAGCTTACGACAGGGCGCTAACTATGGCTACACCTTC
NA	TRBV6-4	14	TRBJ2-2	NA	CASSEGGSTGELFF	TGTGCCAGCAGTGAGGGGGGTTCCACCGGGGAGCTGTTTTTT
NA	TRBV7-9	15	TRBJ1-1	TRBD1	CASSHRQGEGAEAFF	TGTGCCAGCAGTCACCGACAGGGGGAAGGCGCTGAAGCTTTCTTT
few	TRBV6-6	11	TRBJ1-3	NA	CASIWRNTIYF	TGTGCCAGCATTTGGAGGAACACCATATATTTT
NA	TRBV4-3	13	TRBJ1-4	NA	CASSHRGNEKLFF	TGCGCCAGCAGCCACCGCGGTAATGAAAAACTGTTTTTT
NA	TRBV9	14	TRBJ2-3	NA	CASSGLPSTDTQYF	TGTGCCAGCAGCGGTCTACCTAGCACAGATACGCAGTATTTT
NA	TRBV4-3	16	TRBJ2-2	TRBD1	CASSPVRGTGRGELFF	TGCGCCAGCAGCCCCGTACGAGGGACAGGGAGAGGGGAGCTGTTTTTT
NA	TRBV28	14	TRBJ1-1	NA	CASSLPGSNTEAFF	TGTGCCAGCAGTTTACCGGGGAGCAACACTGAAGCTTTCTTT
NA	TRBV28	12	TRBJ2-7	TRBD1	CASSYRGREQYF	TGTGCCAGCAGTTACAGGGGGCGCGAGCAGTACTTC
NA	TRBV7-2	15	TRBJ1-3	NA	CASSLASAAGNTIYF	TGTGCCAGCAGCTTAGCCTCCGCGGCTGGAAACACCATATATTTT
NA	TRBV27	17	TRBJ2-3	TRBD2	CASSLPGLAGRTDTQYF	TGTGCCAGCAGTTTACCGGGACTAGCGGGTCGCACAGATACGCAGTATTTT
NA	TRBV18	15	TRBJ2-7	TRBD2	CASSATSGTFREQYF	TGTGCCAGCTCAGCTACTAGCGGAACCTTCAGGGAGCAGTACTTC